This T cell receptor beta chain was obtained from a study of T cell repertoires in cytomegalovirus infection (dated by TCRdb to between 2018 and 2021). Notes on the research overall: Because public TCR beta signatures pointed to carriage of CMV infection together with the matching HLA type, the HLA type of each donor mattered for the analysis. What the authors observed across the whole study: In the ex vivo response, HLA-C-restricted CMV-specific TCR beta clonotypes were dominant, and in two of eight donors the single most frequent clonotype came from this HLA-C-restricted group. In both this cohort and an independent roughly 350-donor cohort, the cumulative frequency of public TCR beta family members distinguished carriers of CMV infection plus the relevant HLA type.

The CDR3 holds 16 amino acids from the cysteine to the phenylalanine. The sequence is cut down to CDR3 DNA, 48 bases in frame from base 1. The germline V end is reduced by 2 bases and the J end by 3 bases; junction bases left unmatched: 1. The CDR1 and CDR2 encoded by the germline V gene are SGHTA and FQGNSA. Sequencing was carried out with an Illumina HiSeq 1500. The public sequencing data were trimmed at Q25 with fastp and processed into clonotypes with MiXCR by TCRdb, which kept only in-frame beta chains. Every entry covers one CDR3 protein and lists the most common genes and DNA from its rows. Counted in this sample were 130,000 or so distinct CDR3 sequences; roughly 6.5% of them appeared once. About a sixth of the sample is held by the ten biggest clonotypes. Many counts were recorded for this clonotype. The target of this receptor is not known. Base qualities are not provided; no much larger clone lies one nucleotide away.

Sequencing was carried out using PBMCs. The sequence joins TRBV7-2 to TRBJ2-6; TRBD2 matches 10 bases in the middle. This receptor was identified in a human donor in good health (CMV status not recorded). Some clones in this sample may be carry-over from other donors' samples. The sequenced DNA is TGTGCCAGCAGCTTAAGCGGGGGGGTTGGGGCCAACGTCCTGACTTTC. Its translation is CASSLSGGVGANVLTF.